The 17 T cell receptor beta chains presented below share a single source sample, sequenced in a study of CD8 T cells in ankylosing spondylitis. TCRdb re-derived calls from the 5' RACE reads in MiXCR, one entry per CDR3 protein. The profile shows 300,000 to 350,000 distinct CDR3 sequences, around 15% of them singletons. The sequenced sample was blood, either unsorted or a sorted T cell fraction (not recorded which). These receptors originate from a male donor with ankylosing spondylitis or in good health (not recorded which).

There are a few counts of this clonotype. CDR3 sequence: CATSRPGTETQYF. The CDR3 DNA reads as TGTGCCACCAGCAGACCAGGGACCGAGACCCAGTACTTC. This chain joins TRBV15 and TRBJ2-5; tentatively, D is TRBD1 or TRBD2 (5 bases each). Germline CDR1 is LNHNV and CDR2 is YYDKDF (reference sequence). The CDR3 has 13 amino acids. With 2 bases removed from V and 5 bases from J, the gap between germline ends came to 9 bases.

V gene TRBV9 combines with J gene TRBJ2-3; D not certain. This CDR3 contains 14 residues. V lost 3 bases and J lost 4, with 12 bases in between. Germline assignment: CDR1 SGDLS and CDR2 YYNGEE. CDR3 nucleotide sequence: TGTGCCAGCAGCGCAGGTGGTACTCCAGATACGCAGTATTTT. Amino acids: CASSAGGTPDTQYF. The whole variable domain, filled in from reference TRBV9 and TRBJ2-3, reads DSGVTQTPKHLITATGQRVTLRCSPRSGDLSVYWYQQSLDQGLQFLIQYYNGEERAKGNILERFSAQQFPDLHSELNLSSLELGDSALYFCASSAGGTPDTQYFGPGTRLTVL.

This clonotype was seen a few times. The V call is TRBV5-1, the J call TRBJ1-4; no firm D call. Trimming shortened V by 2 bases and J by 4 bases, and 9 bases separated the two germline ends. CDR3 length: 14 residues. The V gene's germline CDR1 is SGHRS and CDR2 YFSETQ. The CDR3, as DNA: TGCGCCAGCAGCTTAACCGGAGTTAATGAAAAACTGTTTTTT. The encoded protein is CASSLTGVNEKLFF.

The table lists this clonotype with many counts. This chain joins TRBV18 and TRBJ2-7; 11 nucleotides match TRBD2. V gave up 5 bases and J gave up 2 bases; unmatched junction bases: 5. CDR1 and CDR2 (germline): KGHSH, LQKENI. The CDR3 extends over 15 amino acids. The DNA for the CDR3 is TGTGCCAGCTCAATGACTAGCGGGGTAACCTACGAGCAGTACTTC. Protein: CASSMTSGVTYEQYF.

In this sample, this clonotype turned up a few times. This chain uses TRBV15 with TRBJ2-7, with D perhaps TRBD1 (6 bases). This CDR3 contains 16 residues. The germline V and J ends were trimmed by 2 bases and 0 bases, with 14 bases remaining between them. Per germline, CDR1 LNHNV and CDR2 YYDKDF (reference sequence). Here the CDR3 reads CATSRLTRGTSYEQYF. The CDR3 DNA reads TGTGCCACCAGCAGATTAACGAGGGGGACCTCCTACGAGCAGTACTTC.

V is TRBV3-1 and J is TRBJ1-3, with a tentative D call TRBD1 (5 bases). Germline CDR1 and CDR2: LGHDT and YNNKEL (reference sequence). The CDR3 runs to 15 residues. V lost 1 base and J lost 0, with 7 bases in between. The CDR3 loop reads CASSQGGSSGNTIYF. CDR3 bases: TGTGCCAGCAGCCAAGGGGGCAGCTCTGGAAACACCATATATTTT.

This clonotype has more than one count but fewer than ten. This chain links TRBV20-1 with TRBJ2-7; perhaps D is TRBD1 or TRBD2 (5 bases each). This CDR3 spans 12 amino acids. Germline CDR1 DFQATT, CDR2 SNEGSKA (reference sequence). V lost 1 base and J lost 1, with 5 bases in between. CDR3 loop: CSARGGSYEQYF. Written as DNA, the CDR3 is TGCAGTGCTAGAGGGGGGTCCTACGAGCAGTACTTC.

This clonotype appeared a few times. The chain uses TRBV4-1 and TRBJ2-1; D possibly corresponds to TRBD2 (5 bases). V was clipped by 1 base and J by 5 bases, with 21 bases between them. The CDR3 is 18 amino acids. The V gene's germline CDR1 is MGHRA and CDR2 YSYEKL. The CDR3 DNA is TGCGCCAGCAGCCAAGGCCCCTGGGGAGTGTCCCCCGACAATGAGCAGTTCTTC. Encoded protein: CASSQGPWGVSPDNEQFF.

The rearrangement joins TRBV4-1 to TRBJ2-3; 10 positions match TRBD2. The germline CDR1 and CDR2 sequences are MGHRA and YSYEKL. The CDR3 has 22 residues. V dropped 2 bases and J dropped 0; count of bases not matched to a gene: 20. For the CDR3, the DNA is TGCGCCAGCAGCCAAAGAGGTTTTGTAGTTAGCGGGGGGCAGCATAGCACAGATACGCAGTATTTT. This sequence encodes CASSQRGFVVSGGQHSTDTQYF.

The rearrangement uses TRBV20-1 and TRBJ2-1, with 10 bases aligning to TRBD1. Per the germline V gene, CDR1 is DFQATT and CDR2 is SNEGSKA (reference sequence). The CDR3 covers 13 residues. V shed 5 bases and J 9 bases; nucleotides not matched to a gene: 7. Here the CDR3 reads CSAPRDRGAEQFF. The CDR3 DNA is TGCAGTGCTCCCCGGGACAGGGGCGCTGAGCAGTTCTTC.

This chain connects TRBV20-1 to TRBJ2-7, with 13 bases identical to TRBD2. This CDR3 is built from 16 residues. The germline V gene encodes CDR1 DFQATT and CDR2 SNEGSKA (reference sequence). The trim removed 0 bases at V and 5 bases at J, leaving 7 bases unmatched. CDR3 amino acids: CSARETGTSGIHEQYF. In DNA, the CDR3 is TGCAGTGCTAGAGAGACCGGGACTAGCGGGATACACGAGCAGTACTTC.

The chain employs TRBV6-5 and TRBJ2-7; D may be TRBD2 (7 bases). Per the germline V gene, CDR1 is MNHEY and CDR2 is SVGAGI. CDR3 size: 16 residues. V lost 2 bases to trimming and J lost 0 bases, with 14 bases between them. CDR3 coding DNA: TGTGCCAGCAGTTACCCCAAGGGGGGGGCCTCCTACGAGCAGTACTTC. The encoded protein is CASSYPKGGASYEQYF.

This clonotype was seen repeatedly, ten times or more. The gene calls are TRBV5-1 and TRBJ2-4; perhaps D is TRBD1 or TRBD2 (5 bases each). V lost 6 bases, J lost 0 bases, and 13 bases lay in between. The germline gives CDR1 SGHRS, CDR2 YFSETQ. CDR3 length equals 15 residues. The DNA for the CDR3 is TGCGCCAGCAAGGGGACCGGGCTAGCCAAAAACATTCAGTACTTC. It is translated as CASKGTGLAKNIQYF.

This clonotype was counted only a few times. The genes are TRBV12-3 or TRBV12-4 and TRBJ1-1; D ambiguous. Deletions cut 3 bases from V and 1 base from J, with 9 bases between. CDR3 length: 14 residues. CDR3 in DNA: TGTGCCAGCAGTTTCTCGACTTCGAACACTGAAGCTTTCTTT. Translating it yields CASSFSTSNTEAFF.

The V gene is TRBV19, the J gene TRBJ2-1; the match to TRBD2 covers 9 bases. The CDR3 extends over 17 amino acids. V was clipped by 3 bases and J by 4 bases; unmatched bases: 10. In germline, CDR1 is LNHDA, CDR2 SQIVND (reference sequence). The CDR3 sequence: CASSIGGAGGVYNEQFF. In nucleotides, the CDR3 is TGTGCCAGTAGTATCGGGGGAGCGGGAGGAGTTTACAATGAGCAGTTCTTC.

This chain links TRBV18 with TRBJ1-2; 10 bases map to TRBD1. The CDR3 runs 17 residues. Unmatched junction bases numbered 9, after V lost 5 bases and J lost 0 bases. The germline CDR1 and CDR2 sequences are KGHSH and LQKENI. CDR3 residues: CASSALRQGAANYGYTF. CDR3 in DNA: TGTGCCAGCTCAGCCCTAAGACAGGGGGCGGCTAACTATGGCTACACCTTC. Drawing the rest from reference TRBV18 and TRBJ1-2, the complete variable domain is NAGVMQNPRHLVRRRGQEARLRCSPMKGHSHVYWYRQLPEEGLKFMVYLQKENIIDESGMPKERFSAEFPKEGPSILRIQQVVRGDSAAYFCASSALRQGAANYGYTFGSGTRLTVV.

The J gene is TRBJ2-1, the V gene TRBV25-1; the D gene is possibly TRBD2 (7 bases). CDR1 and CDR2 from the germline V gene are MGHDK and SYGVNS. V was trimmed by 4 bases and J by 5 bases, leaving 12 bases between them. This CDR3 is built from 14 residues. The CDR3 loop reads CASSGGGGDNEQFF. In DNA, the CDR3 is TGTGCCAGCAGTGGGGGAGGGGGAGACAATGAGCAGTTCTTC.